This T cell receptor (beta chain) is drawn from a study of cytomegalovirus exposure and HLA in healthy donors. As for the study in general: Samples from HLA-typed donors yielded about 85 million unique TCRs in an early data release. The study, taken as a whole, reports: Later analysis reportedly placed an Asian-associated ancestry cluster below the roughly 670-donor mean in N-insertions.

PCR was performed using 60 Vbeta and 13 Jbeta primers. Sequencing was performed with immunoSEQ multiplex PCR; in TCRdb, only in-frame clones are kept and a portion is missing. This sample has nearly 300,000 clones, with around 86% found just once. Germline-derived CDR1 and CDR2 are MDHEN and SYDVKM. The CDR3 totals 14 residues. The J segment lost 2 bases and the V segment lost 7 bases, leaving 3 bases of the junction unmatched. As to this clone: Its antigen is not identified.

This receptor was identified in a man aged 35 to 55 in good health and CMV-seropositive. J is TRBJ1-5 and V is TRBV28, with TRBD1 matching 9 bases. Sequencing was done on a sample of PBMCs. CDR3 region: CASKTGGRNQPQHF. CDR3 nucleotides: TGTGCCAGCAAAACAGGGGGCCGCAATCAGCCCCAGCATTTT.